This TCR beta chain is from a study of blood T cell repertoires in COVID-19. The overall study: In each case, the material was cDNA or gDNA derived from T cells, B-cell-depleted T cells, or PBMCs.

Original handling: Cell counts per sample came from amplifying reference gene primers. Here immunoSEQ multiplex PCR was the method, and the copy in TCRdb shows in-frame clones only, minus some. D and trimming were read from the DNA, whereas the V and J calls and clone size are those reported in that table. The sample contains more than 65,000 clones, 82% of which appear only once. V was trimmed by 2 bases and J by 4 bases, leaving 12 bases between them. Germline assignment: CDR1 SGHKS and CDR2 YYEKEE (reference sequence). The CDR3 is 14 residues long. The chain recombines TRBV5-5 with TRBJ1-2; D remains unclear. The receptor comes from a woman in her seventies with acute or convalescent COVID-19. The sample consisted of peripheral blood. The CDR3 nucleotides are TGTGCCAGCAGCTTAACTGCCGGGGTCTATGGCTACACCTTC. Its protein product is CASSLTAGVYGYTF.